This TCR beta chain was captured in a study of T cells after yellow fever vaccination. Points from the study as a whole: Abundant bulk-derived clonotypes could contaminate FACS-sorted repertoires. Secondary responses were weaker yet peaked faster, day 5 versus 15. Re-detected after boosting: most primary clones, almost 97% of CD4 and 88% of CD8.

They built TCR cDNA with 5'RACE template switching, a step that put in a universal primer site and UMIs. One entry per CDR3 protein results from TCRdb running MiXCR on the 5' RACE reads. The repertoire holds about 130,000 distinct CDR3 sequences, about 7% seen once, with nearly 2.5% in the top ten. At least ten counts were recorded for this clonotype. Antigen unknown. The CDR3 spans 17 residues. From germline, CDR1 is LGHNA and CDR2 YSLEER. V was pared by 0 bases and J by 6 bases, with 18 bases between. The chain couples TRBV4-3 to TRBJ2-1, with a weak D call TRBD2 (6 bases). The receptor was isolated from a young man who received the YFV17D yellow fever vaccine. Sequencing was performed on CD4+ T cells sorted from PBMCs, taken 10 to 11 days after the first yellow fever vaccination. The CDR3 region is CASSQDYPRSSGNEQFF. The CDR3 DNA reads as TGCGCCAGCAGCCAAGATTATCCCCGGAGTAGCGGCAATGAGCAGTTCTTC.